One sample yielded the 28 T cell receptor beta chains listed below, sequenced in a study of blood T cell repertoires in COVID-19. This table comes from immunoSEQ multiplex PCR, and its TCRdb copy is limited to in-frame clones, with some not included. The data show fewer than 300,000 clones, 65% to 85% seen once. Sequencing input: peripheral blood. The receptors come from a human donor with COVID-19, enrolled during active disease. The donor label of this sample is uncertain.

V usage is TRBV6-6 and J usage is TRBJ2-7; D might be TRBD2 (5 bases). This CDR3 has 14 residues. V was shortened by 10 bases and J by 0 bases, with 16 bases between the two germline ends. Germline assignment: CDR1 MNHNY and CDR2 SVGAGI (reference sequence). CDR3 protein: CATGGTVSSYEQYF. CDR3 DNA: TGTGCCACCGGAGGAACTGTAAGCTCCTACGAGCAGTACTTC.

V usage is TRBV27 and J usage is TRBJ1-5; 8 bases fit TRBD1. Germline lookup yields CDR1 MNHEY and CDR2 SMNVEV (reference sequence). With 0 bases clipped from V and 4 bases from J, the junction kept 5 bases outside the gene matches. The CDR3 spans 16 residues. The CDR3: CASSLSWQGANQPQHF. CDR3 DNA sequence: TGTGCCAGCAGTTTATCGTGGCAGGGGGCTAATCAGCCCCAGCATTTT.

The chain uses TRBV5-8 and TRBJ1-1; D is uncertain. V was pared by 4 bases and J by 0 bases, with 7 bases between. Germline CDR1 SGHTS, CDR2 YDEGEE. This CDR3 spans 13 amino acids. The DNA of the CDR3 is TGTGCCAGCAGCAAGACACTGAACACTGAAGCTTTCTTT. As protein: CASSKTLNTEAFF.

The J gene is TRBJ1-6, the V gene TRBV19; D unclear. Between the trimmed V and J ends, which lost 3 bases and 0 bases, there was a span of 9 bases. The CDR3 is made up of 16 amino acids. CDR1 LNHDA and CDR2 SQIVND come from the germline V gene (reference sequence). In DNA form, the CDR3 reads TGTGCCAGTAGTATTGCCGTCAGCTCCTATAATTCACCCCTCCACTTT. This encodes CASSIAVSSYNSPLHF.

The rearrangement uses TRBV9 and TRBJ1-6; 7 bases line up with TRBD1. J lost 10 bases, V lost 3 bases, and 16 bases had no gene match. The CDR3 covers 17 residues. Per germline, CDR1 SGDLS and CDR2 YYNGEE. The chain's CDR3 is CASSERGSGTALSPLHF. Written as DNA, the CDR3 is TGTGCCAGCAGCGAGAGGGGATCCGGGACAGCTTTATCACCCCTCCACTTT.

CDR3 in amino acids: CASRKQGPYEQYF. The CDR3 bases are TGTGCCAGCAGGAAACAGGGGCCCTACGAGCAGTACTTC. This chain joins TRBV28 and TRBJ2-7, with 7 nucleotides matching TRBD1. In germline, CDR1 is MDHEN, CDR2 SYDVKM. The CDR3 totals 13 residues. V lost 6 bases, J lost 2 bases, and 4 bases stayed unmatched.

This clone was counted between two and nine times. This chain links TRBV7-6 with TRBJ2-2, with 9 bases matching TRBD2. Germline loops: CDR1 SGHVS, CDR2 FNYEAQ. V shed 5 bases, J shed 6 bases, and the junction held 10 bases outside the gene matches. The CDR3 consists of 16 residues. This CDR3 reads CASSRLIAGEAGELFF. The DNA of the CDR3 is TGTGCCAGCAGCCGCCTGATAGCGGGAGAAGCCGGGGAGCTGTTTTTT. Full variable domain (rest looked up from reference TRBV7-6 and TRBJ2-2): GAGVSQSPRYKVTKRGQDVALRCDPISGHVSLYWYRQALGQGPEFLTYFNYEAQQDKSGLPNDRFSAERPEGSISTLTIQRTEQRDSAMYRCASSRLIAGEAGELFFGEGSRLTVL.

This clone turned up a few times. V gene TRBV10-3 combines with J gene TRBJ1-5; D may be TRBD1 (6 bases). Germline CDR1 ENHRY, CDR2 SYGVKD. This CDR3 is 16 amino acids long. The V gene lost 6 bases and the J gene lost 0 bases, with 15 bases spanning the gap. Here the CDR3 DNA reads TGTGCCATCAGCCAGGACAGCCCCTATAGCAATCAGCCCCAGCATTTT. Translated, it gives CAISQDSPYSNQPQHF.

The chain links TRBV7-8 to TRBJ2-5; 13 bases align to TRBD2. This CDR3 region has 17 residues. CDR1 is SGHVS and CDR2 is FQNEAQ in the germline V gene. After removal of 6 bases from V and 3 bases from J, the junction contained 10 bases not matched to a gene. CDR3 in amino acids: CASSRRLAGGGKETQYF. CDR3 coding DNA: TGTGCCAGCAGTCGCAGACTAGCGGGAGGAGGGAAAGAGACCCAGTACTTC.

V usage is TRBV27 and J usage is TRBJ2-2; weak D call: TRBD1 (6 bases). V lost 2 bases and J lost 6, with 10 bases in between. Germline V lookup: CDR1 MNHEY, CDR2 SMNVEV (reference sequence). The CDR3 has 14 amino acids. The CDR3: CASSLGQRPGELFF. The CDR3 coding sequence is TGTGCCAGCAGTTTAGGACAGAGACCCGGGGAGCTGTTTTTT.

Only one count was recorded for this clone. The J gene is TRBJ2-3, the V gene TRBV6-1; TRBD1 is a possible D gene (5 bases). The V end lost 2 bases, the J end lost 2 bases, and 17 bases lay between the germline ends. Germline V lookup: CDR1 MNHNS, CDR2 SASEGT. CDR3 length: 17 residues. CDR3 nucleotides: TGTGCCAGCAGTGAATCTTTTTCAGGTGGGGCCACAGATACGCAGTATTTT. Encoded protein: CASSESFSGGATDTQYF.

This chain connects TRBV2 to TRBJ1-1, with D possibly matching TRBD1 (5 bases). The CDR3 contains 14 residues. Deletions cut 0 bases from V and 6 bases from J, with 11 bases between. In germline, CDR1 is SNHLY, CDR2 FYNNEI. CDR3 sequence: CASSEAWGRAEAFF. The CDR3 DNA is TGTGCCAGCAGTGAAGCTTGGGGGAGGGCTGAAGCTTTCTTT.

As for this clone: Other nucleotide sequences in the sample specify the same CDR3. The chain couples TRBV18 to TRBJ2-3; 13 positions agree with TRBD2. Trimming cost V 4 bases and J 2 bases; bases outside gene matches: 3. There are 16 residues in the CDR3. Germline V lookup: CDR1 KGHSH, CDR2 LQKENI. CDR3 coding DNA: TGTGCCAGCTCACTCGGGACTAGCGGGACCACAGATACGCAGTATTTT. This encodes CASSLGTSGTTDTQYF.

The chain is built from TRBV7-2 and TRBJ1-4; D call uncertain. Trimming shortened V by 2 bases and J by 7 bases, and 14 bases separated the two germline ends. This CDR3 contains 15 residues. Germline lookup yields CDR1 SGHTA and CDR2 FQGNSA. The CDR3 sequence is CASSLRLDGAEKLFF. The CDR3 DNA follows: TGTGCCAGCAGCTTACGGTTGGATGGAGCTGAAAAACTGTTTTTT. Together with reference TRBV7-2 and TRBJ1-4, the CDR3 gives the full variable domain: GAGVSQSPSNKVTEKGKDVELRCDPISGHTALYWYRQSLGQGLEFLIYFQGNSAPDKSGLPSDRFSAERTGGSVSTLTIQRTQQEDSAVYLCASSLRLDGAEKLFFGSGTQLSVL.

The chain has TRBV10-3 and TRBJ1-5; possibly TRBD1 for D (5 bases). The germline V gene encodes CDR1 ENHRY and CDR2 SYGVKD. The ends were cut back, 4 bases at V and 7 bases at J, with 14 bases in the middle. The CDR3 totals 14 residues. The CDR3: CAISGGTAGQPQHF. CDR3 in DNA: TGTGCCATCAGTGGGGGCACCGCGGGGCAGCCCCAGCATTTT.

This chain's CDR3 is CASSFGDRGYEQYF. The CDR3 bases are TGTGCCAGCAGTTTCGGTGACAGAGGTTACGAGCAGTACTTC. V usage is TRBV27 and J usage is TRBJ2-7; a weak D match, TRBD1 (5 bases). The ends were cut back, 3 bases at V and 4 bases at J, with 13 bases in the middle. This CDR3 contains 14 residues. Germline loops: CDR1 MNHEY, CDR2 SMNVEV (reference sequence).

The sample holds one count of this clone. This chain joins TRBV19 and TRBJ2-1; the match to TRBD2 covers 10 bases. The CDR3 extends over 15 amino acids. CDR1 is LNHDA and CDR2 is SQIVND in the germline V gene (reference sequence). V trimming: 3 bases; J trimming: 9 bases; junction bases outside the gene matches: 8. The CDR3 DNA sequence: TGTGCCAGTAGTATCTTGGCTAGCGGGAGAAGTGAGCAGTTCTTC. This encodes CASSILASGRSEQFF.

J is TRBJ1-4 and V is TRBV6-1; D may be TRBD1 (6 bases). From germline, CDR1 is MNHNS and CDR2 SASEGT. The V end lost 2 bases, the J end lost 4 bases, and 11 bases lay between the germline ends. CDR3 length: 15 residues. The CDR3 nucleotides read TGTGCCAGCAGTGAATTCGGGGGGCTTAATGAAAAACTGTTTTTT. Encoded protein: CASSEFGGLNEKLFF.

V and J are TRBV28 and TRBJ1-1; D not certain. Germline-derived CDR1 and CDR2 are MDHEN and SYDVKM. The CDR3 length is 12 residues. V lost 5 bases to trimming and J lost 4 bases, with 8 bases between them. DNA for the CDR3: TGTGCCAGCAGTCAGGATCTCACTGAAGCTTTCTTT. It is translated as CASSQDLTEAFF.

V and J are TRBV2 and TRBJ1-4, with TRBD1 as a possible D gene (5 bases). Germline loops: CDR1 SNHLY, CDR2 FYNNEI. Trimming removed 0 bases at V and 8 bases at J, with 10 bases between. This CDR3 has 14 residues. Here the CDR3 DNA reads TGTGCCAGCAGTGAAGCGCCACAGGACGAAAAACTGTTTTTT. Its translation is CASSEAPQDEKLFF.

This clone showed up just once. The gene calls are TRBV19 and TRBJ2-1; 11 bases are a match to TRBD2. CDR3 length: 14 residues. CDR1 and CDR2 from the germline V gene are LNHDA and SQIVND (reference sequence). J lost 10 bases, V lost 4 bases, and 6 bases had no gene match. For the CDR3, the DNA is TGTGCCAGTAGTACCCTAGCGGGAGGTGGGGAGCAGTTCTTC. It is translated as CASSTLAGGGEQFF.

The chain employs TRBV29-1 and TRBJ2-7; D unresolved. The CDR3 contains 12 residues. The germline CDR1 and CDR2 sequences are SQVTM and ANQGSEA. V lost 5 bases and J 4 bases, leaving 12 bases between the germline ends. The CDR3 nucleotides read TGCAGCGTTACGGTCAATATGTACGAGCAGTACTTC. Translated, it gives CSVTVNMYEQYF.

This chain uses TRBV5-1 with TRBJ1-4, with 9 bases fitting TRBD1. CDR3 length: 16 amino acids. Trimming took 0 bases from V and 6 from J; bases not matched to a gene: 6. The germline V gene has CDR1 SGHRS and CDR2 YFSETQ. CDR3 sequence reads: CASSLVTGGADEKLFF. In nucleotides, the CDR3 is TGCGCCAGCAGCTTGGTTACAGGGGGCGCGGATGAAAAACTGTTTTTT.

The chain is built from TRBV19 and TRBJ1-5; the match to TRBD1 covers 8 bases. The germline CDR1 and CDR2 sequences are LNHDA and SQIVND (reference sequence). V lost 4 bases, J lost 2 bases, and 1 base stayed unmatched. The CDR3 consists of 14 residues. The CDR3 sequence is CASSKDRGNQPQHF. The CDR3 DNA sequence: TGTGCCAGTAGTAAGGACAGGGGCAATCAGCCCCAGCATTTT.

The CDR3 spells CASSIGEGVGGSPLHF. In nucleotides, the CDR3 is TGTGCCAGTAGTATTGGCGAGGGAGTGGGTGGTTCACCCCTCCACTTT. The chain has TRBV19 and TRBJ1-6; no reliable D call. This CDR3 has 16 amino acids. CDR1 and CDR2 (germline): LNHDA, SQIVND (reference sequence). V was cut by 3 bases and J by 9 bases, with 18 bases left in between.

V gene TRBV5-1 combines with J gene TRBJ2-3; 13 nucleotides line up with TRBD2. There are 16 residues in the CDR3. V shed 4 bases, J shed 1 base, and the junction held 3 bases outside the gene matches. Germline V gene lookup returns CDR1 SGHRS and CDR2 YFSETQ. CDR3 sequence reads: CASSGGLAGRTDTQYF. Here the CDR3 DNA reads TGCGCCAGCAGCGGGGGACTAGCGGGACGCACAGATACGCAGTATTTT.

The chain links TRBV28 to TRBJ2-5; 8 bases align to TRBD1. Trimming took 6 bases from V and 5 from J; bases not matched to a gene: 14. This CDR3 has 16 amino acids. Per the germline V gene, CDR1 is MDHEN and CDR2 is SYDVKM. This chain's CDR3 is CASSYRGSRRTETQYF. In DNA form, the CDR3 reads TGTGCCAGCAGCTACAGGGGGAGTCGAAGGACGGAGACCCAGTACTTC.

The gene calls are TRBV29-1 and TRBJ1-2, with 9 bases that match TRBD1. The CDR3 totals 11 residues. The V and J ends lost 7 bases and 6 bases, in that order; junction bases with no gene match: 3. Per germline, CDR1 SQVTM and CDR2 ANQGSEA. CDR3 region: CSAQGADGYTF. The CDR3 coding sequence is TGCAGCGCACAGGGGGCAGATGGCTACACCTTC.